This entry lists 3 T cell receptor beta chains sequenced from one sample in a study of cytomegalovirus exposure and HLA in healthy donors. The PCR employed 60 Vbeta primers together with 13 Jbeta primers. TCRdb's table, derived via immunoSEQ multiplex PCR, lists solely in-frame clones and lacks some. Among about 220,000 clones listed, about 80% were seen once. Sequencing was performed on PBMCs. Receptors originate from a man between 18 and 35 years old in good health and CMV-seronegative.

This chain joins TRBV6-1 and TRBJ1-2; possibly TRBD1 for D (5 bases). The germline V gene encodes CDR1 MNHNS and CDR2 SASEGT. Trimming removed 6 bases from V and 3 bases from J, with 11 bases in between. CDR3 length equals 13 residues. CDR3 sequence: CASRYTGDYGYTF. DNA of the CDR3: TGTGCCAGCAGGTACACGGGGGACTATGGCTACACCTTC.

This chain connects TRBV5-1 to TRBJ2-6; 10 bases map to TRBD1. Germline CDR1 SGHRS, CDR2 YFSETQ. The CDR3 sequence is 17 residues long. V shed 3 bases, J shed 0 bases, and the junction held 3 bases outside the gene matches. CDR3 loop: CASSSGQGLSGANVLTF. The CDR3 nucleotides read TGCGCCAGCAGCTCGGGACAGGGGCTCTCTGGGGCCAACGTCCTGACTTTC.

A word on this clone: A junction boundary mismatches the germline segment, possibly from a read error. The rearrangement joins TRBV7-9 to TRBJ1-5, with D maybe TRBD1 (5 bases). This CDR3 is built from 15 residues. Germline CDR1 and CDR2: SEHNR and FQNEAQ (reference sequence). CDR3 nucleotide sequence: TGTTCCAGCAGCTTAGGCGGGGGGGGGAATCAGCCCCAGCATTTT. It translates to CSSSLGGGGNQPQHF.